The 26 T cell receptor beta chains below come from one sample, sequenced in a study of T cells after yellow fever vaccination. Each CDR3 protein is one row after TCRdb ran MiXCR on the 5' RACE reads. The repertoire holds more than 300,000 distinct CDR3 sequences, with around 4.3% as singletons. The source was PBMCs, collected 15 days after the yellow fever booster vaccination. Receptor source: a man younger than 35 who received the YFV17D yellow fever vaccine.

This clonotype was recorded many times. The rearrangement uses TRBV20-1 and TRBJ1-2; 9 bases are a match to TRBD1. CDR3 length: 15 amino acids. Germline-derived CDR1 and CDR2 are DFQATT and SNEGSKA (reference sequence). Unmatched junction bases numbered 7, after V lost 3 bases and J lost 2 bases. Written as DNA, the CDR3 is TGCAGTGCTAGTGAGACAGGGGGGTTCAACTATGGCTACACCTTC. Translating it yields CSASETGGFNYGYTF.

The chain links TRBV20-1 to TRBJ2-3; 7 bases fit TRBD2. The ends lost 6 bases at V and 4 bases at J; junction bases unmatched: 1. The CDR3 loop spans 11 amino acids. In germline, CDR1 is DFQATT, CDR2 SNEGSKA (reference sequence). The CDR3 coding sequence is TGCAGTGCAGGACTAGCAGATACGCAGTATTTT. Translating gives CSAGLADTQYF.

This clonotype appeared many times. The V gene is TRBV7-3, the J gene TRBJ2-1, with 11 positions matching TRBD2. J was trimmed by 6 bases and V by 5 bases; bases with no gene match: 6. The V gene's germline CDR1 is SGHTA and CDR2 FQGTGA. The CDR3 extends over 15 amino acids. CDR3 sequence (DNA): TGTGCCAGCAGCCAAAGGCTAGCGGGGGGCAATGAGCAGTTCTTC. This encodes CASSQRLAGGNEQFF.

This clonotype was recorded many times. The gene calls are TRBV11-2 and TRBJ1-2, with 9 bases matching TRBD1. The CDR3 runs 15 residues. With V trimmed by 4 bases and J by 6 bases, 9 bases remained unmatched. The germline gives CDR1 SGHAT, CDR2 FQNNGV. CDR3 in DNA: TGTGCCAGCAGCTCCCCTCCCTGGACAGGGGATGGCTACACCTTC. As protein: CASSSPPWTGDGYTF. The full variable domain, its missing parts supplied by reference TRBV11-2 and TRBJ1-2, is EAGVAQSPRYKIIEKRQSVAFWCNPISGHATLYWYQQILGQGPKLLIQFQNNGVVDDSQLPKDRFSAERLKGVDSTLKIQPAKLEDSAVYLCASSSPPWTGDGYTFGSGTRLTVV.

This clonotype was recorded many times. The chain uses TRBV18 and TRBJ2-7; 9 bases are a match to TRBD1. CDR3 length equals 13 residues. In germline, CDR1 is KGHSH, CDR2 LQKENI. Trimming removed 3 bases from V and 6 bases from J; junction bases left unmatched: 3. The CDR3 is CASSPGQGAEQYV. The DNA of the CDR3 is TGTGCCAGCTCACCGGGACAGGGCGCCGAGCAGTACGTC.

The sample holds many counts of this clonotype. J is TRBJ1-1 and V is TRBV7-6, with 9 positions matching TRBD1. The germline V gene encodes CDR1 SGHVS and CDR2 FNYEAQ. J was trimmed by 8 bases and V by 4 bases; bases with no gene match: 5. The CDR3 sequence is 13 residues long. The chain's CDR3 is CASSWSGTGEAFF. The CDR3 coding sequence is TGTGCCAGCAGCTGGTCCGGGACAGGGGAAGCTTTCTTT. The entire variable domain, with the rest obtained from reference TRBV7-6 and TRBJ1-1, is as follows: GAGVSQSPRYKVTKRGQDVALRCDPISGHVSLYWYRQALGQGPEFLTYFNYEAQQDKSGLPNDRFSAERPEGSISTLTIQRTEQRDSAMYRCASSWSGTGEAFFGQGTRLTVV.

Many counts were recorded for this clonotype. The chain combines TRBV20-1 with TRBJ1-1; TRBD1 matches at 7 bases. CDR3 length: 14 amino acids. The V gene end was trimmed by 0 bases and the J gene end by 6 bases; junction bases not matched to a gene: 7. The germline gives CDR1 DFQATT, CDR2 SNEGSKA (reference sequence). CDR3 protein: CSARDRQGFPEAFF. CDR3 DNA: TGCAGTGCTAGAGATCGACAGGGTTTCCCTGAAGCTTTCTTT.

This clonotype was seen ten or more times. The chain couples TRBV10-3 to TRBJ2-7, with 7 bases identical to TRBD1. This CDR3 comprises 13 residues. After removal of 11 bases from V and 4 bases from J, the junction contained 11 bases not matched to a gene. Germline-derived CDR1 and CDR2 are ENHRY and SYGVKD. CDR3 residues: CASAPGTDYEQYV. CDR3 coding DNA: TGTGCCTCTGCACCTGGGACAGATTACGAGCAGTACGTC.

The V and J genes are TRBV6-2 or TRBV6-3 and TRBJ1-5; D unclear. CDR3 size: 14 residues. V shed 2 bases and J shed 3 bases, with 8 bases lying between them. CDR1 is MNHEY and CDR2 is SVGEGT in the germline V gene. CDR3 sequence reads: CASSYTGFNQPQHF. The DNA for the CDR3 is TGTGCCAGCAGTTACACCGGGTTCAATCAGCCCCAGCATTTT.

This clonotype was seen ten or more times. The chain uses TRBV4-1 and TRBJ2-5, with D unclear. Trimming took 0 bases from V and 5 from J, leaving 13 bases between them. The CDR3 spans 15 residues. Germline values: CDR1 MGHRA, CDR2 YSYEKL. DNA of the CDR3: TGCGCCAGCAGCCAAGAGGGGTCGAGTTGGGAGACCCAGTACTTC. Its translation: CASSQEGSSWETQYF.

Many counts were recorded for this clonotype. J is TRBJ2-7 and V is TRBV11-2, with unresolved D. Germline CDR1 reads SGHAT; CDR2 reads FQNNGV. The CDR3 covers 14 residues. V shed 5 bases and J shed 4 bases, with 15 bases lying between them. The CDR3 DNA reads TGTGCCAGCAGCATACAGCCTACCCCGTACGAGCAGTACTTC. It translates to CASSIQPTPYEQYF.

In its sample, this clonotype was seen many times. The rearrangement uses TRBV4-1 and TRBJ2-1; D is ambiguous. This CDR3 has 15 residues. CDR1 MGHRA and CDR2 YSYEKL come from the germline V gene. V lost 0 bases and J lost 4, with 10 bases in between. CDR3 sequence: CASSQDVIGYNEQFF. The CDR3 region has the DNA TGCGCCAGCAGCCAAGATGTAATCGGATACAATGAGCAGTTCTTC.

Many counts were recorded for this clonotype. The chain is built from TRBV6-6 and TRBJ2-1, with 8 bases fitting TRBD2. J was trimmed by 5 bases and V by 6 bases; bases with no gene match: 15. The CDR3 spans 17 residues. Germline V gene data show CDR1 as MNHNY and CDR2 as SVGAGI (reference sequence). CDR3 sequence: CASRDPVWRGANNEQFF. CDR3 coding DNA: TGTGCCAGCAGGGACCCGGTGTGGCGGGGGGCCAACAATGAGCAGTTCTTC.

The chain joins TRBV7-6 to TRBJ2-5, with 9 bases that match TRBD1. CDR1 and CDR2 from the germline V gene are SGHVS and FNYEAQ. This CDR3 has 17 residues. V lost 1 base and J lost 4; bases outside the gene matches: 10. The CDR3 protein is CASSLVQGALAGETQYF. In DNA, the CDR3 is TGTGCCAGCAGCTTAGTACAGGGGGCGCTTGCGGGAGAGACCCAGTACTTC.

This clonotype was picked up a small number of times. One end of the junction fails to match germline, which may point to a read error. The chain recombines TRBV6-4 with TRBJ1-5; TRBD1 is a possible D gene (6 bases). The CDR3 is 13 amino acids. The germline CDR1 and CDR2 sequences are MRHNA and SNTAGT. The chain's CDR3 is CAIVGASDQPQHF. CDR3 nucleotides: TGTGCCATCGTGGGGGCTAGCGATCAGCCCCAGCATTTT.

The V gene is TRBV3-1, the J gene TRBJ1-5; D is unresolved. Germline CDR1 LGHDT, CDR2 YNNKEL (reference sequence). Trimming left V 4 bases short and J 4 bases short, with 17 bases between. The length of the CDR3 is 16 residues. In DNA, the CDR3 is TGTGCCAGCAGCCTACGTCCGGACCCTTTTAATCAGCCCCAGCATTTT. It is translated as CASSLRPDPFNQPQHF.

This clonotype was seen more than once but under ten times. This chain links TRBV18 with TRBJ1-6; possible D gene TRBD1, 6 bases. The germline V and J ends were trimmed by 3 bases and 0 bases, with 18 bases remaining between them. The CDR3 runs 19 residues. Looked up from germline, CDR1 is KGHSH and CDR2 is LQKENI. The CDR3 reads CASSPRDQGPSSYNSPLHF. The CDR3 DNA follows: TGTGCCAGCTCACCGAGAGATCAGGGGCCGAGCTCCTATAATTCACCCCTCCACTTT.

This clonotype was observed a handful of times. The CDR3 here is CASSRGRSNTGELFF. As DNA, the CDR3 is TGTGCCAGCAGCCGAGGCAGATCGAACACCGGGGAGCTGTTTTTT. This chain connects TRBV11-2 to TRBJ2-2; D remains unclear. The V gene lost 5 bases and the J gene lost 0 bases, with 10 bases spanning the gap. Germline V gene sequence: CDR1 SGHAT, CDR2 FQNNGV. The CDR3 length is 15 residues.

This clonotype appeared many times. The V gene is TRBV12-3 or TRBV12-4, the J gene TRBJ2-1; tentatively, D is TRBD2 (5 bases). The V end lost 2 bases, the J end lost 7 bases, and 15 bases lay between the germline ends. The CDR3 totals 15 residues. The CDR3 bases are TGTGCCAGCAGTTTAAGCCCGGGGTTCAGGAATGAGCAGTTCTTC. Protein: CASSLSPGFRNEQFF.

In its sample, this clonotype was seen a few times. The gene calls are TRBV29-1 and TRBJ1-2; tentative D call: TRBD1 (6 bases). The germline V gene has CDR1 SQVTM and CDR2 ANQGSEA. The CDR3 totals 13 residues. V shed 1 base and J shed 5 bases, with 11 bases lying between them. The CDR3 is CSVEVGASYGYTF. CDR3 nucleotides: TGCAGCGTTGAAGTGGGGGCATCTTATGGCTACACCTTC.

The table lists this clonotype with many counts. This sequence joins TRBV20-1 and TRBJ2-3; 7 bases fit TRBD2. J was trimmed by 7 bases and V by 5 bases; bases with no gene match: 6. CDR3 size: 12 residues. Germline-derived CDR1 and CDR2 are DFQATT and SNEGSKA (reference sequence). Here the CDR3 DNA reads TGCAGTGCTCTGGGGGGGTGGTATACGCAGTATTTT. Encoded protein: CSALGGWYTQYF.

This clonotype has a count of ten or more. This chain connects TRBV27 to TRBJ1-5; D is undetermined. The CDR3 sequence is 14 residues long. CDR1 is MNHEY, CDR2 SMNVEV, per germline (reference sequence). V dropped 5 bases and J dropped 0 bases, with 8 bases sitting between them. As DNA, the CDR3 is TGTGCCAGCAGTAAAGACTATAGCAATCAGCCCCAGCATTTT. It translates to CASSKDYSNQPQHF.

V usage is TRBV28 and J usage is TRBJ2-7, with D unclear. The CDR3 runs to 15 residues. V lost 3 bases, J lost 4 bases, and 16 bases lay in between. CDR1 MDHEN and CDR2 SYDVKM come from the germline V gene. CDR3 sequence reads: CASSFLPQTRYEQYF. CDR3 nucleotide sequence: TGTGCCAGCAGTTTTCTCCCACAAACTCGGTACGAGCAGTACTTC.

This clonotype was seen ten or more times. CDR3 protein: CASSPGPGEAEQFF. The CDR3 DNA sequence: TGCGCCAGCAGCCCGGGCCCGGGGGAGGCTGAGCAGTTCTTC. The chain recombines TRBV5-1 with TRBJ2-1, with D possibly matching TRBD2 (6 bases). The CDR3 is 14 amino acids. Germline CDR1 SGHRS, CDR2 YFSETQ. V was trimmed by 4 bases and J by 9 bases, leaving 17 bases between them. Supplemented by reference TRBV5-1 and TRBJ2-1, the full variable domain reads KAGVTQTPRYLIKTRGQQVTLSCSPISGHRSVSWYQQTPGQGLQFLFEYFSETQRNKGNFPGRFSGRQFSNSRSEMNVSTLELGDSALYLCASSPGPGEAEQFFGPGTRLTVL.

The chain links TRBV4-1 to TRBJ1-2, with no clear D. Germline CDR1 is MGHRA and CDR2 is YSYEKL. The CDR3 sequence is 15 residues long. V was trimmed by 1 base and J by 5 bases, leaving 14 bases between them. For the CDR3, the DNA is TGCGCCAGCAGCCAAGTTAGTACCACATTGTATGGCTACACCTTC. Translated, it gives CASSQVSTTLYGYTF.

This clonotype was seen ten or more times. The chain has TRBV4-3 and TRBJ1-2; the D is unclear. Trimming removed 4 bases from V and 3 bases from J, with 12 bases in between. Germline V gene sequence: CDR1 LGHNA, CDR2 YSLEER. The CDR3 is 14 amino acids. Written as DNA, the CDR3 is TGCGCCAGCAGCCGAGAAGGTACAGACTATGGCTACACCTTC. It is translated as CASSREGTDYGYTF.